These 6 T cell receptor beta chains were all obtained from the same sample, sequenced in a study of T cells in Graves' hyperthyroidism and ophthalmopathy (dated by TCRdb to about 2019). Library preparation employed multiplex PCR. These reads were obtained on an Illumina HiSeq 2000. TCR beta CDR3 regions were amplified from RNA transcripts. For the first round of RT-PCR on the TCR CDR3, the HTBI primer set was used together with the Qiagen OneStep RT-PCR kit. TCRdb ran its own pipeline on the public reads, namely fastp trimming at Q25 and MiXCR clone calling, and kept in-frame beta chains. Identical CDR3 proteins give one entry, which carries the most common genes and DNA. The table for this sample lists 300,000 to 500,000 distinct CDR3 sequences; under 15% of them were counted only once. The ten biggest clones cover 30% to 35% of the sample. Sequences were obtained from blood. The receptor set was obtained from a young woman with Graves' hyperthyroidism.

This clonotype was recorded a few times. The CDR3 loop reads CASSLQSDNQPQHF. DNA of the CDR3: TGTGCCAGCAGCCTGCAGAGTGACAATCAGCCCCAGCATTTT. J is TRBJ1-5 and V is TRBV7-9; D is ambiguous. This CDR3 comprises 14 residues. Germline CDR1 and CDR2: SEHNR and FQNEAQ (reference sequence). V lost 5 bases to trimming and J lost 3 bases, with 11 bases between them. Based on the CDR3 plus reference TRBV7-9 and TRBJ1-5, the full variable domain is DTGVSQNPRHKITKRGQNVTFRCDPISEHNRLYWYRQTLGQGPEFLTYFQNEAQLEKSRLLSDRFSAERPKGSFSTLEIQRTEQGDSAMYLCASSLQSDNQPQHFGDGTRLSIL.

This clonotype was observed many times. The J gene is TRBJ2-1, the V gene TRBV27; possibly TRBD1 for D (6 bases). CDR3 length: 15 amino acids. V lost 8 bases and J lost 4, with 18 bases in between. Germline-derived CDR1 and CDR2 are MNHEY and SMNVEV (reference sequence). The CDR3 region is CASGLGGSGYNEQFF. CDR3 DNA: TGTGCCAGCGGGCTTGGGGGCTCTGGGTACAATGAGCAGTTCTTC.

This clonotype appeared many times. The CDR3 sequence: CASSELGARNEQFF. CDR3 sequence (DNA): TGTGCCAGCAGTGAACTGGGGGCGAGGAATGAGCAGTTCTTC. The V and J genes are TRBV2 and TRBJ2-1, with D possibly matching TRBD1 (6 bases). V was trimmed by 2 bases and J by 7 bases, leaving 12 bases between them. The germline gives CDR1 SNHLY, CDR2 FYNNEI. This CDR3 is 14 amino acids long.

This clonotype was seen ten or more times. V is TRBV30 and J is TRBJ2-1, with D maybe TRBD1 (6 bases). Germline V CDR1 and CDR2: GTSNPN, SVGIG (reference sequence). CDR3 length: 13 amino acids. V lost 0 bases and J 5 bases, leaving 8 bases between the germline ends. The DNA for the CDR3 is TGTGCCTGGAGTGTACGACAGGACAATGAGCAGTTCTTC. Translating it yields CAWSVRQDNEQFF.

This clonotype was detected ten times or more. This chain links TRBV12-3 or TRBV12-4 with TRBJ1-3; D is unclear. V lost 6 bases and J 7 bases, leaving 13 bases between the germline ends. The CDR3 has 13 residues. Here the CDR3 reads CASRRDTGNTIYF. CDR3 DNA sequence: TGTGCCAGCAGGAGGGATACCGGCAACACCATATATTTT.

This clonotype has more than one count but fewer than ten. CDR3 residues: CASSVGEGRETQYF. The CDR3 DNA follows: TGTGCCAGCAGTGTTGGGGAGGGGCGGGAGACCCAGTACTTC. J is TRBJ2-5 and V is TRBV25-1; 7 nucleotides line up with TRBD2. V gave up 4 bases and J gave up 5 bases; unmatched junction bases: 7. CDR1 MGHDK and CDR2 SYGVNS come from the germline V gene. The CDR3 is 14 amino acids.